This TCR beta chain was profiled in a study of T cell responses to AZD1222 COVID-19 vaccine. General study points: White British people made up most donors, females outnumbered males, and clonal diversity was possibly underestimated.

V was clipped by 7 bases and J by 5 bases, with 18 bases between them. Germline CDR1 MNHEY, CDR2 SVGAGI. This CDR3 is built from 14 residues. Worth noting for this clone: The antigen remains undetermined.

The table came from immunoSEQ multiplex PCR; TCRdb's copy has only in-frame clones and leaves some out. The sample lists around 170,000 clones; about nine tenths were seen once. Sequences were derived from peripheral blood, sampled 28 days after the second AZD1222 dose. This clonotype was obtained from an adult who received the AZD1222 COVID-19 vaccine. This chain links TRBV6-5 with TRBJ2-7, with D tentatively TRBD1 (6 bases). As DNA, the CDR3 is TGTGCCAGCAACCCCCTTACAGGGTCCCACGAGCAGTACTTC. Translation: CASNPLTGSHEQYF.